The clone carrying this TCR beta chain was recorded only once. Patients had HPV-negative, locally advanced oral cavity squamous cell carcinoma. No culture or expansion preceded analysis of these blood cells. TCRdb's table, derived via immunoSEQ multiplex PCR, lists solely in-frame clones and lacks some. The data hold around 13,000 clones, with approximately 70% observed a single time. This sample was included in a study of neoadjuvant anti-PD-1 for oral cavity cancer. Across the study: Nivolumab at 3 mg/kg was mostly given biweekly, three to four doses, pre-surgery. Non-progressing patients received a fourth nivolumab dose near day 43, then surgery on days 50-56.

Trimming shortened V by 6 bases and J by 4 bases, and 15 bases separated the two germline ends. Germline V gene sequence: CDR1 MNHEY, CDR2 SVGAGI. This CDR3 has 14 amino acids. The TCR originated in a person aged 35-79 years with oral cavity squamous cell carcinoma. This sequence joins TRBV6-5 and TRBJ1-1; D might be TRBD1 (5 bases). Sample: PBMCs, taken before nivolumab (anti-PD-1) treatment. CDR3 sequence: CASSRDGRLTEAFF. As DNA, the CDR3 is TGTGCCAGCAGCCGGGACGGGCGTCTCACTGAAGCTTTCTTT.